These 27 T cell receptor beta chains share one sample of origin, sequenced in a study of T-cell reconstitution after alpha-beta-depleted transplantation in children. It was with unique molecular identifiers that the TCRbeta library was prepared. TCRdb redid the calling of the PCR reads with MiXCR, one entry per CDR3 protein. Seen here are some 440,000 distinct CDR3 sequences, about 17% observed once, and the top ten hold 25% to 30%. Sequences were derived from PBMCs, mostly from graft donor cells, sampled 360 days after TCRalphabeta/CD19-depleted stem cell transplant. These receptors all come from a boy under two years old who had a stem cell transplant for Wiskott-Aldrich syndrome, so the T cells may come from the graft donor.

The chain has TRBV14 and TRBJ2-1; D is ambiguous. This CDR3 has 13 residues. Germline V gene lookup returns CDR1 SGHDN and CDR2 FVKESK. V was trimmed by 5 bases and J by 3 bases, leaving 8 bases between them. For the CDR3, the DNA is TGTGCCAGCAGCTCGCTTCTCTACAATGAGCAGTTCTTC. It yields the protein CASSSLLYNEQFF.

The V and J genes are TRBV2 and TRBJ2-1; 7 nucleotides align to TRBD1. The CDR3 extends over 14 amino acids. Germline V CDR1 and CDR2: SNHLY, FYNNEI. The V and J ends lost 8 bases and 9 bases, in that order; junction bases with no gene match: 13. CDR3 sequence: CASGRDSPHSEQFF. The CDR3, as DNA: TGTGCCAGCGGACGGGACAGCCCCCACAGTGAGCAGTTCTTC.

The rearrangement links TRBV4-3 to TRBJ2-2, with D possibly TRBD2 on 5 matching bases. The CDR3 is 16 residues long. Germline assignment: CDR1 LGHNA and CDR2 YSLEER. The ends were cut back, 3 bases at V and 0 bases at J, with 11 bases in the middle. The CDR3 DNA reads TGCGCCAGCAGCCATCGGGCTAGCCCGAACACCGGGGAGCTGTTTTTT. This encodes CASSHRASPNTGELFF.

This clonotype appeared once. CDR3: CASSDSIGRDWAETQYF. In nucleotides, the CDR3 is TGTGCCAGCAGTGACAGCATCGGCCGGGACTGGGCAGAGACCCAGTACTTC. This chain links TRBV6-4 with TRBJ2-5; TRBD2 is a possible D gene (6 bases). Germline assignment: CDR1 MRHNA and CDR2 SNTAGT. The V end was cut by 2 bases, the J end by 4 bases, with 20 bases between. The CDR3 covers 17 residues.

The J gene is TRBJ2-4, the V gene TRBV5-4; D unresolved. CDR1 is SGHNT, CDR2 YYREEE, per germline (reference sequence). V dropped 0 bases and J dropped 3 bases, with 7 bases sitting between them. The CDR3 has 14 amino acids. The CDR3 is CASSLGTDKNIQYF. Here the CDR3 DNA reads TGTGCCAGCAGCTTGGGGACCGACAAAAACATTCAGTACTTC.

This clonotype was seen a few times. J is TRBJ2-3 and V is TRBV7-9; D not certain. The CDR3 spans 12 residues. Germline V gene data show CDR1 as SEHNR and CDR2 as FQNEAQ (reference sequence). Trimming removed 6 bases from V and 0 bases from J, with 4 bases in between. The CDR3 region has the DNA TGTGCCAGCAGAGGGAGCACAGATACGCAGTATTTT. Translated: CASRGSTDTQYF.

This clonotype was counted a few times. The chain carries TRBV19 and TRBJ2-2; 8 nucleotides align to TRBD2. V shed 6 bases, J shed 0 bases, and the junction held 3 bases outside the gene matches. Germline values: CDR1 LNHDA, CDR2 SQIVND (reference sequence). This CDR3 spans 15 amino acids. In nucleotides, the CDR3 is TGTGCCAGTAGATTGCGGGAGGCGAACACCGGGGAGCTGTTTTTT. Translating it yields CASRLREANTGELFF. The variable domain in full, completed from reference TRBV19 and TRBJ2-2, reads DGGITQSPKYLFRKEGQNVTLSCEQNLNHDAMYWYRQDPGQGLRLIYYSQIVNDFQKGDIAEGYSVSREKKESFPLTVTSAQKNPTAFYLCASRLREANTGELFFGEGSRLTVL.

The V gene is TRBV7-8, the J gene TRBJ2-2; possible D gene TRBD2, 6 bases. Trimming pared 1 base from V and 4 bases from J, leaving 10 bases between. There are 15 residues in the CDR3. Germline V gene lookup returns CDR1 SGHVS and CDR2 FQNEAQ. The CDR3 sequence is CASSLVGGITGELFF. For the CDR3, the DNA is TGTGCCAGCAGCTTAGTGGGGGGTATCACCGGGGAGCTGTTTTTT.

This clonotype was detected a few times. This chain links TRBV12-3 or TRBV12-4 with TRBJ1-3; D is ambiguous. There are 13 residues in the CDR3. Trimming pared 6 bases from V and 8 bases from J, leaving 14 bases between. DNA of the CDR3: TGTGCCAGCAGCCGGTTAGACGGGGACACCATATATTTT. This sequence encodes CASSRLDGDTIYF.

The CDR3 region has the DNA TGCAGTGCGAGTCCAACTAGCGGCTCCCCCTACGAGCAGTACTTC. Its translation is CSASPTSGSPYEQYF. This chain connects TRBV20-1 to TRBJ2-7; 8 nucleotides match TRBD2. V was clipped by 6 bases and J by 2 bases; unmatched bases: 12. The CDR3 extends over 15 amino acids. CDR1 DFQATT and CDR2 SNEGSKA come from the germline V gene (reference sequence).

This chain uses TRBV5-5 with TRBJ1-5, with 7 bases matching TRBD1. V lost 1 base to trimming and J lost 4 bases; unmatched junction nucleotides: 5. Germline-derived CDR1 and CDR2 are SGHKS and YYEKEE (reference sequence). The CDR3 is 15 residues long. CDR3 protein: CASSLSTGFNQPQHF. The CDR3 nucleotides are TGTGCCAGCAGCTTGTCGACAGGGTTTAATCAGCCCCAGCATTTT.

The V call is TRBV25-1, the J call TRBJ2-4; D is undetermined. V dropped 4 bases and J dropped 3 bases, with 7 bases sitting between them. Germline V gene lookup returns CDR1 MGHDK and CDR2 SYGVNS. This CDR3 has 13 amino acids. Here the CDR3 DNA reads TGTGCCAGCAGTGCCCCCGGCAAAAACATTCAGTACTTC. Its translation: CASSAPGKNIQYF.

The rearrangement uses TRBV20-1 and TRBJ2-4; TRBD1 aligns across 8 bases. V dropped 3 bases and J dropped 6; count of bases not matched to a gene: 10. CDR3 length: 15 amino acids. Germline V gives CDR1 DFQATT, CDR2 SNEGSKA (reference sequence). The DNA of the CDR3 is TGCAGTGCTAGGCATCCCGGGACAGGAAGAAACATTCAGTACTTC. Encoded protein: CSARHPGTGRNIQYF.

This chain connects TRBV12-3 or TRBV12-4 to TRBJ2-6; D is possibly TRBD1 or TRBD2 (6 bases each). The CDR3 runs 20 residues. Trimming took 3 bases from V and 0 from J, leaving 21 bases between them. In nucleotides, the CDR3 is TGTGCCAGCAGTTTGACCCAGGGGTTGGGGACTCACTCTGGGGCCAACGTCCTGACTTTC. Residues: CASSLTQGLGTHSGANVLTF.

This chain uses TRBV27 with TRBJ2-3; 8 bases agree with TRBD2. V was clipped by 5 bases and J by 4 bases; unmatched bases: 8. Germline V lookup: CDR1 MNHEY, CDR2 SMNVEV (reference sequence). The CDR3 is 15 amino acids. As DNA, the CDR3 is TGTGCCAGCAGTCCCCCGGGACTAGGAGCAGATACGCAGTATTTT. This sequence encodes CASSPPGLGADTQYF.

V and J are TRBV20-1 and TRBJ2-1; D perhaps matches TRBD2 (6 bases). The V gene's germline CDR1 is DFQATT and CDR2 SNEGSKA (reference sequence). The V gene lost 1 base and the J gene lost 8 bases, with 12 bases spanning the gap. CDR3 size: 13 residues. The CDR3 DNA reads as TGCAGTGCTAGAGGTGCGGGAAGACATGAGCAGTTCTTC. As protein: CSARGAGRHEQFF.

There are a few counts of this clonotype. This rearrangement joins TRBV3-1 to TRBJ2-2; D call uncertain. The length of the CDR3 is 13 residues. Trimming stripped 3 bases from V and 6 bases from J, with 8 bases between. From germline, CDR1 is LGHDT and CDR2 YNNKEL (reference sequence). The CDR3 spells CASSHPRPGELFF. The CDR3 nucleotides read TGTGCCAGCAGCCACCCGAGGCCCGGGGAGCTGTTTTTT.

The chain links TRBV18 to TRBJ2-4, with 8 bases that match TRBD1. CDR1 and CDR2 from the germline V gene are KGHSH and LQKENI. This CDR3 has 16 residues. V dropped 3 bases and J dropped 5; count of bases not matched to a gene: 9. The CDR3 reads CASSPRSGGVENIQYF. CDR3 in DNA: TGTGCCAGCTCACCCCGGTCAGGGGGCGTTGAAAACATTCAGTACTTC.

The chain couples TRBV24-1 to TRBJ1-1, with D unclear. Trimming took 3 bases from V and 2 from J, leaving 3 bases between them. Germline V CDR1 and CDR2: KGHDR, SFDVKD. The CDR3 contains 12 residues. This chain's CDR3 is CATSDPNTEAFF. The CDR3 DNA reads TGTGCCACCAGTGATCCTAACACTGAAGCTTTCTTT.

The table lists this clonotype with a few counts. The chain is built from TRBV7-8 and TRBJ2-7; D gene ambiguous. There are 13 residues in the CDR3. The germline CDR1 and CDR2 sequences are SGHVS and FQNEAQ. Deletions cut 4 bases from V and 6 bases from J, with 13 bases between. The CDR3 here is CASSSIAPGEQYF. DNA of the CDR3: TGTGCCAGCAGCTCGATCGCTCCCGGCGAGCAGTACTTC.

V gene TRBV13 combines with J gene TRBJ2-5, with TRBD2 as a possible D gene (5 bases). Germline V gene lookup returns CDR1 PRHDT and CDR2 FYEKMQ (reference sequence). There are 15 residues in the CDR3. V was cut by 0 bases and J by 3 bases, with 11 bases left in between. Here the CDR3 reads CASSLGGAAKETQYF. DNA of the CDR3: TGTGCCAGCAGCTTAGGGGGAGCGGCCAAAGAGACCCAGTACTTC.

The chain couples TRBV20-1 to TRBJ2-7; D perhaps matches TRBD2 (6 bases). The length of the CDR3 is 16 residues. Germline V gives CDR1 DFQATT, CDR2 SNEGSKA (reference sequence). The V and J ends lost 2 bases and 0 bases respectively, with 17 bases between them. In nucleotides, the CDR3 is TGCAGTGCTAGAAGGATTTGGGGGGAAAGCTCCTACGAGCAGTACTTC. Translating gives CSARRIWGESSYEQYF.

In this sample, this clonotype turned up a few times. V gene TRBV5-1 combines with J gene TRBJ2-3; 8 bases line up with TRBD2. Germline CDR1 reads SGHRS; CDR2 reads YFSETQ. The CDR3 has 16 residues. J gave up 3 bases and V 3 bases, and 9 bases lay outside the gene matches. The CDR3 DNA follows: TGCGCCAGCAGCTCCTCCGGGGGGGCCTTGACAGATACGCAGTATTTT. Translation: CASSSSGGALTDTQYF.

This rearrangement joins TRBV11-2 to TRBJ2-2; D ambiguous. Per the germline V gene, CDR1 is SGHAT and CDR2 is FQNNGV. The CDR3 is 15 amino acids. Trimming took 4 bases from V and 2 from J, leaving 11 bases between them. The CDR3 is CASSSWGLNTGELFF. In DNA, the CDR3 is TGTGCCAGCAGCTCGTGGGGTCTTAACACCGGGGAGCTGTTTTTT. The complete variable domain, with remaining parts taken from reference TRBV11-2 and TRBJ2-2, reads EAGVAQSPRYKIIEKRQSVAFWCNPISGHATLYWYQQILGQGPKLLIQFQNNGVVDDSQLPKDRFSAERLKGVDSTLKIQPAKLEDSAVYLCASSSWGLNTGELFFGEGSRLTVL.

This clonotype has more than one count but fewer than ten. The V gene is TRBV20-1, the J gene TRBJ2-7; D might be TRBD1 or TRBD2, each matching 5 bases. CDR3 length: 12 amino acids. The V gene lost 3 bases and the J gene lost 3 bases, with 9 bases spanning the gap. The germline CDR1 and CDR2 sequences are DFQATT and SNEGSKA (reference sequence). For the CDR3, the DNA is TGCAGTGCTAGTATGGGGGTCTACGAGCAGTACTTC. It codes for CSASMGVYEQYF.

This clonotype was seen a handful of times. The chain combines TRBV11-2 with TRBJ2-1; the match to TRBD2 covers 13 bases. This CDR3 spans 18 amino acids. Germline values: CDR1 SGHAT, CDR2 FQNNGV. V lost 4 bases, J lost 3 bases, and 9 bases stayed unmatched. The CDR3 region is CASSSGTSGRARYNEQFF. For the CDR3, the DNA is TGTGCCAGCAGCTCCGGAACTAGCGGGAGGGCCCGCTACAATGAGCAGTTCTTC.

Only a few counts were recorded for this clonotype. The rearrangement joins TRBV2 to TRBJ2-7; D call uncertain. Trimming pared 6 bases from V and 4 bases from J, leaving 10 bases between. CDR1 and CDR2 from the germline V gene are SNHLY and FYNNEI. The CDR3 spans 12 residues. CDR3 sequence reads: CASRTVLYEQYF. The CDR3 DNA reads TGTGCCAGCAGAACAGTCCTTTACGAGCAGTACTTC.